This TCR beta chain was identified during a study of T cells in narcolepsy. General study findings and limits: Reportedly, autoreactive clonotypes were serially detected in patients' blood but not controls'.

Data came from immunoSEQ multiplex PCR; TCRdb stores just in-frame clones and leaves some out. The table includes roughly 11,000 clones, approximately 94% detected once. Of note for this clone: Its antigen remains unidentified.

The CDR3 has 14 amino acids. Germline CDR1 reads MDHEN; CDR2 reads SYDVKM. V gave up 4 bases and J gave up 7 bases, with 14 bases separating them. The sequencing input was CD45RA- memory CD4+ T cells from PBMCs. This chain uses TRBV28 with TRBJ1-3, with a weak D call TRBD1 (5 bases). The clonotype originates from a human donor with narcolepsy. Here the CDR3 reads CASSSPAQGNTIYF. The DNA for the CDR3 is TGTGCCAGCAGTTCCCCGGCCCAGGGTAACACCATATATTTT.